The 3 T cell receptor beta chains below all came from one sample that was sequenced in a study of T cells in Graves' hyperthyroidism and ophthalmopathy. The source material, RNA transcripts, was used to amplify TCR beta CDR3 regions. RT-PCR in the first round (using the HTBI primer set) targeted the TCR CDR3. Via MiXCR, TCRdb re-called the multiplex PCR reads, giving one row per CDR3 protein. The repertoire consists of over 700,000 distinct CDR3 sequences, with 38% occurring once and the leading ten covering 7% to 10%. The sequencing input was blood. The receptors derive from a man aged 18 to 30 with Graves' hyperthyroidism.

The gene calls are TRBV29-1 and TRBJ1-2; 8 nucleotides align to TRBD1. Trimming at V came to 7 bases and at J to 4 bases, leaving 5 bases not matched to a gene. CDR1 SQVTM and CDR2 ANQGSEA come from the germline V gene. CDR3 length: 12 residues. Here the CDR3 DNA reads TGCAGCGCCAAGACAGGGGTCTATGGCTACACCTTC. Protein: CSAKTGVYGYTF.

V is TRBV30 and J is TRBJ2-7; maybe TRBD2 (5 bases). Germline V gene lookup returns CDR1 GTSNPN and CDR2 SVGIG (reference sequence). The CDR3 sequence is 11 residues long. Trimming took off 3 bases at V and 3 bases at J, with 6 bases between the two ends. Here the CDR3 DNA reads TGTGCCTGGAGGGACTTCTACGAGCAGTACTTC. Protein: CAWRDFYEQYF.

The J gene is TRBJ1-1, the V gene TRBV4-1, with 9 bases fitting TRBD1. V lost 1 base and J lost 4; bases outside the gene matches: 4. There are 15 residues in the CDR3. Per the germline V gene, CDR1 is MGHRA and CDR2 is YSYEKL. The CDR3 sequence: CASSQVGTGTTEAFF. The CDR3, as DNA: TGCGCCAGCAGCCAAGTGGGGACAGGGACCACTGAAGCTTTCTTT.